This is a list of T cell receptor beta chains from one sample in a study of control samples from healthy donors and cancer patients. Repertoires were generated with immunoSEQ multiplex PCR, while TCRdb's copy carries only in-frame clones and drops some. The sample records about 28,000 clones, around nine tenths being singletons. The specimen was PBMCs. These TCRs come from a woman aged 35 to 49 with lung cancer. CDR3s include the opening cysteine and the closing phenylalanine or tryptophan. Each record gives: CDR3 protein, CDR3 DNA, D gene, clone size, V gene, J gene. D genes are given only for firm matches. The size of a clone is reported for some rows only, either as once, few or many, or as a class for expanded clones.

CDR3 protein: CASSPGGRAKNIQYF
CDR3 DNA: TGTGCCAGCAGCCCAGGGGGGAGGGCCAAAAACATTCAGTACTTC
D gene: -
clone size: -
V gene: TRBV27
J gene: TRBJ2-4

CDR3 protein: CASSLGHSPLHF
CDR3 DNA: TGTGCCAGCAGCTTGGGGCATTCACCCCTCCACTTT
D gene: -
clone size: -
V gene: TRBV5-8
J gene: TRBJ1-6

CDR3 protein: CASKLTDSNNSPLHF
CDR3 DNA: TGTGCCAGCAAACTCACGGACTCGAATAATTCACCCCTCCACTTT
D gene: -
clone size: -
V gene: TRBV6-6
J gene: TRBJ1-6

CDR3 protein: CASSPTSGVTDTQYF
CDR3 DNA: TGTGCCAGTAGTCCCACTAGCGGGGTGACAGATACGCAGTATTTT
D gene: TRBD2
clone size: few
V gene: TRBV19
J gene: TRBJ2-3

CDR3 protein: CASSFMEGLDEQYF
CDR3 DNA: TGTGCCAGCAGCTTTATGGAAGGTTTGGACGAGCAGTACTTC
D gene: -
clone size: -
V gene: TRBV7-8
J gene: TRBJ2-7

CDR3 protein: CASSLEWDRSGYTF
CDR3 DNA: TGCGCCAGCAGCTTGGAATGGGACAGGTCTGGCTACACCTTC
D gene: TRBD1
clone size: -
V gene: TRBV5-1
J gene: TRBJ1-2

CDR3 protein: CASSPGGGSGGGDEQFF
CDR3 DNA: TGTGCCAGCAGCCCCGGTGGAGGTTCGGGGGGAGGCGATGAGCAGTTCTTC
D gene: TRBD2
clone size: -
V gene: TRBV11-3
J gene: TRBJ2-1

CDR3 protein: CASSFNLRGSSPLHF
CDR3 DNA: TGTGCCAGCAGCTTTAATCTAAGGGGAAGTTCACCCCTCCACTTT
D gene: -
clone size: -
V gene: TRBV11-1
J gene: TRBJ1-6

CDR3 protein: CASSPRETQYF
CDR3 DNA: TGTGCCAGCTCACCCCGCGAGACCCAGTACTTC
D gene: -
clone size: -
V gene: TRBV18
J gene: TRBJ2-5

CDR3 protein: CASSQDRSGTLYEQYF
CDR3 DNA: TGCGCCAGCAGCCAAGATCGGTCAGGCACTCTGTACGAGCAGTACTTC
D gene: -
clone size: -
V gene: TRBV4-3
J gene: TRBJ2-7

CDR3 protein: CATSGQGNTGELFF
CDR3 DNA: TGTGCCACCAGTGGACAGGGGAACACCGGGGAGCTGTTTTTT
D gene: TRBD1
clone size: -
V gene: TRBV24-1
J gene: TRBJ2-2

CDR3 protein: CASSLLSTGGYNYGYTF
CDR3 DNA: TGCGCCAGCAGCTTACTGTCGACAGGGGGCTATAACTATGGCTACACCTTC
D gene: TRBD1
clone size: -
V gene: TRBV5-1
J gene: TRBJ1-2

CDR3 protein: CASRTAEYNEQFF
CDR3 DNA: TGTGCCAGCAGAACGGCCGAGTACAATGAGCAGTTCTTC
D gene: -
clone size: -
V gene: TRBV12-3/TRBV12-4
J gene: TRBJ2-1

CDR3 protein: CASRFGQGSSPLHF
CDR3 DNA: TGTGCCAGCAGATTCGGACAGGGGTCTTCACCCCTCCACTTT
D gene: TRBD1
clone size: -
V gene: TRBV5-8
J gene: TRBJ1-6

CDR3 protein: CASSQDPGPIGGYTF
CDR3 DNA: TGCGCCAGCAGCCAAGATCCAGGTCCCATTGGAGGCTACACCTTC
D gene: -
clone size: -
V gene: TRBV4-1
J gene: TRBJ1-2

CDR3 protein: CASSGTANYGYTF
CDR3 DNA: TGTGCCAGTAGCGGGACAGCTAACTATGGCTACACCTTC
D gene: TRBD1
clone size: -
V gene: TRBV19
J gene: TRBJ1-2

CDR3 protein: CAWSVSLAGEYVQYF
CDR3 DNA: TGTGCCTGGAGTGTATCATTAGCGGGGGAATATGTGCAGTACTTC
D gene: TRBD2
clone size: -
V gene: TRBV30
J gene: TRBJ2-7

CDR3 protein: CASSLRAGWRVSTDTQYF
CDR3 DNA: TGTGCCAGCAGCTTACGAGCGGGATGGCGGGTTAGCACAGATACGCAGTATTTT
D gene: TRBD2
clone size: -
V gene: TRBV7-9
J gene: TRBJ2-3

CDR3 protein: CASSPPGGRGIQYF
CDR3 DNA: TGCGCCAGCAGCCCACCCGGGGGCCGAGGCATTCAGTACTTC
D gene: -
clone size: -
V gene: TRBV4-1
J gene: TRBJ2-4

CDR3 protein: CASGRGRIVEQYF
CDR3 DNA: TGTGCCAGCGGTAGGGGGCGCATTGTCGAGCAGTACTTC
D gene: TRBD1
clone size: -
V gene: TRBV27
J gene: TRBJ2-7

CDR3 protein: CASSQGNEGAAQYF
CDR3 DNA: TGCGCCAGCAGCCAGGGGAATGAGGGGGCGGCCCAGTACTTC
D gene: TRBD1
clone size: few
V gene: TRBV4-3
J gene: TRBJ2-5

CDR3 protein: CASRPGSNEQFF
CDR3 DNA: TGTGCCAGTCGTCCAGGGTCGAATGAGCAGTTCTTC
D gene: -
clone size: -
V gene: TRBV2
J gene: TRBJ2-1

CDR3 protein: CASKPGLGSYEQYF
CDR3 DNA: TGTGCCAGCAAACCGGGACTAGGCTCCTACGAGCAGTACTTC
D gene: TRBD2
clone size: -
V gene: TRBV28
J gene: TRBJ2-7

CDR3 protein: CASSLLGSPVQPEAFF
CDR3 DNA: TGTGCCAGCAGCTTATTGGGGAGCCCGGTCCAGCCTGAAGCTTTCTTT
D gene: -
clone size: -
V gene: TRBV7-9
J gene: TRBJ1-1

CDR3 protein: CATRGGGRSYNEQFF
CDR3 DNA: TGTGCCACCAGAGGGGGGGGGAGATCCTACAATGAGCAGTTCTTC
D gene: -
clone size: -
V gene: TRBV27
J gene: TRBJ2-1

CDR3 protein: CASSGGLSSYNEQFF
CDR3 DNA: TGTGCCAGCAGCGGGGGGTTAAGCTCCTACAATGAGCAGTTCTTC
D gene: -
clone size: -
V gene: TRBV11-2
J gene: TRBJ2-1

CDR3 protein: CASSLLLATQYF
CDR3 DNA: TGTGCCAGCAGTCTCTTACTAGCAACGCAGTATTTT
D gene: -
clone size: -
V gene: TRBV28
J gene: TRBJ2-3